This TCR beta chain derives from a study of OX40 agonist ivuxolimab in advanced cancers. For the study at large: The study treated patients with ivuxolimab, an agonistic anti-OX40 (CD134) antibody.

Trimming stripped 2 bases from V and 9 bases from J, with 17 bases between. The CDR3 totals 16 residues. Germline CDR1 and CDR2: SEHNR and FQNEAQ (reference sequence). Sampling times: baseline, cycle 4 day 1, cycle 7 day 1. Profiling relied on immunoSEQ multiplex PCR, and the TCRdb table lists in-frame clones only, not all of them. The sample has approximately 40,000 clones; roughly 82% are singletons. The specimen was CD4+ or CD8+ T cells sorted from blood, collected in a trial of the OX40 agonist ivuxolimab. This sequence originates from an adult with an advanced solid tumor such as melanoma, head and neck, liver or kidney cancer. The J gene is TRBJ1-6, the V gene TRBV7-9; D call uncertain. CDR3 DNA sequence: TGTGCCAGCAGCTTATCTGGGTCGGGGAAAGGTTCACCCCTCCACTTT. Its protein product is CASSLSGSGKGSPLHF.